The T cell receptor beta chain described here comes from a study of cytomegalovirus exposure and HLA in healthy donors. A multiplex PCR was run with 60 Vbeta primers and 13 Jbeta primers. Clones were sequenced by immunoSEQ multiplex PCR, and TCRdb holds only the in-frame ones, with some missing. The repertoire holds over 150,000 clones, with roughly four fifths as singletons. What was sequenced was PBMCs. This TCR came from a man between 18 and 35 years old in good health and CMV-seronegative.

The CDR3 region has the DNA TGTGCCAGCAGCTTCTCTGTCTGGACAGCAGAAAATGAGCAGTTCTTC. It yields the protein CASSFSVWTAENEQFF. The V gene is TRBV7-2, the J gene TRBJ2-1; TRBD1 might be the D (6 bases). CDR3 length: 16 residues. The V end was cut by 3 bases, the J end by 7 bases, with 19 bases between. Germline assignment: CDR1 SGHTA and CDR2 FQGNSA.